The source of this T cell receptor beta chain is a study of immune heterogeneity within non-small cell lung tumors. Study-wide results and limits: Largely distinct from one individual patient to the next were the high-frequency T-cell receptor beta clonotypes. Within a patient, dominant CDR3 beta clonotypes were shared across sites, though different locations had unique frequent clones. Local tumor mutational burden, with an R of roughly 0.3, correlated moderately but significantly with local T-cell clonality.

As for this clonotype: Its antigen remains unknown.

Bulk tumor genomic DNA was the template, and each sample received 600 to 700 ng. Biopsies, several per primary tumor and spaced far apart, were collected during surgery. Curative operations were performed on patients who had untreated, newly diagnosed non-small cell lung cancer. Multiplex PCR employing 32 V and 13 J primers generated amplicons of the TCR beta CDR3. Each CDR3 protein gets one entry after TCRdb re-called the multiplex PCR reads with MiXCR. The sample consists of over 10,000 distinct CDR3 sequences, 23% of them appearing once. Sample: lung tumor tissue. This TCR derives from a man aged 45-65 years with non-small cell lung cancer.

The CDR3 nucleotides read TGTGCCAGCAGCCAATTGGGTCCCGGCTCCTACAATGAGCAGTTCTTC. Its translation is CASSQLGPGSYNEQFF. The chain links TRBV16 to TRBJ2-1; unclear D gene. Germline V gene lookup returns CDR1 KGHSY and CDR2 FQNENV. V was trimmed by 1 base and J by 0 bases, leaving 10 bases between them. The CDR3 runs 16 residues.